These 27 T cell receptor beta chains originate from one sample sequenced in a study of blood T cell repertoires in COVID-19. Here immunoSEQ multiplex PCR was the method, and the copy in TCRdb shows in-frame clones only, minus some. The sample lists under 550,000 clones, about 90% occurring once. Sequenced input: peripheral blood. All receptors come from a man between 18 and 29 years old with COVID-19, enrolled during active disease.

The V gene is TRBV5-8, the J gene TRBJ2-7, with 10 bases fitting TRBD1. Germline trimming cut 0 bases from V and 5 bases from J; bases unmatched to any gene: 2. This CDR3 has 14 residues. Germline CDR1 SGHTS, CDR2 YDEGEE. The CDR3 here is CASSLAGTGDEQYF. Here the CDR3 DNA reads TGTGCCAGCAGCTTGGCCGGGACAGGGGACGAGCAGTACTTC.

This chain joins TRBV7-2 and TRBJ2-5, with TRBD1 identical over 8 bases. Germline CDR1 is SGHTA and CDR2 is FQGNSA. Trimming took 4 bases from V and 5 from J; bases not matched to a gene: 6. The length of the CDR3 is 14 residues. CDR3 DNA sequence: TGTGCCAGCAGCTCCCCCAGGGGGCTGGAGACCCAGTACTTC. Its translation is CASSSPRGLETQYF.

This clone has only one observation. The V call is TRBV2, the J call TRBJ1-1; D gene ambiguous. Germline V gives CDR1 SNHLY, CDR2 FYNNEI. The CDR3 covers 13 residues. V lost 2 bases and J 2 bases, leaving 6 bases between the germline ends. In DNA, the CDR3 is TGTGCCAGCAGTGAAAACATAAACACTGAAGCTTTCTTT. This gives the protein CASSENINTEAFF.

In regard to this clone: The sample carries other DNA sequences with the same CDR3. V usage is TRBV9 and J usage is TRBJ1-2, with a tentative D call TRBD1 (6 bases). The germline V gene encodes CDR1 SGDLS and CDR2 YYNGEE. With 4 bases removed from V and 4 bases from J, the gap between germline ends came to 11 bases. CDR3 length: 13 amino acids. The CDR3 spells CASSPGRGYGYTF. CDR3 DNA sequence: TGTGCCAGCAGCCCTGGCAGGGGCTATGGCTACACCTTC.

A single count supports this clone. The chain joins TRBV10-3 to TRBJ2-7, with 8 nucleotides matching TRBD2. CDR3 length: 15 amino acids. Germline V gives CDR1 ENHRY, CDR2 SYGVKD. The V gene end was trimmed by 0 bases and the J gene end by 7 bases; junction bases not matched to a gene: 8. The CDR3 protein is CAISESPGGPGEQYF. The CDR3, as DNA: TGTGCCATCAGTGAGTCGCCGGGAGGGCCAGGGGAGCAGTACTTC.

The J gene is TRBJ2-2, the V gene TRBV5-4; D perhaps matches TRBD2 (6 bases). CDR3 size: 17 residues. Trimming pared 4 bases from V and 3 bases from J, leaving 19 bases between. Germline-derived CDR1 and CDR2 are SGHNT and YYREEE (reference sequence). CDR3 region: CASSPPTLARDTGELFF. CDR3 nucleotides: TGTGCCAGCAGCCCCCCCACCCTAGCGCGGGACACCGGGGAGCTGTTTTTT.

Here the CDR3 DNA reads TGTGCCAGCAGCCCACTCATCACAGATACGCAGTATTTT. Its protein product is CASSPLITDTQYF. The chain links TRBV14 to TRBJ2-3, with D uncertain. This CDR3 comprises 13 residues. The germline V and J ends were trimmed by 4 bases and 2 bases, with 7 bases remaining between them. Germline CDR1 SGHDN, CDR2 FVKESK. Variable domain in full (rest from reference TRBV14 and TRBJ2-3): EAGVTQFPSHSVIEKGQTVTLRCDPISGHDNLYWYRRVMGKEIKFLLHFVKESKQDESGMPNNRFLAERTGGTYSTLKVQPAELEDSGVYFCASSPLITDTQYFGPGTRLTVL.

This clone was detected only a few times. This rearrangement joins TRBV29-1 to TRBJ1-1, with a possible D match to TRBD1 (5 bases). Trimming took 7 bases from V and 3 from J, leaving 12 bases between them. The CDR3 consists of 12 residues. CDR1 SQVTM and CDR2 ANQGSEA come from the germline V gene. The CDR3 reads CSAGSGDTEAFF. CDR3 coding DNA: TGCAGCGCTGGGTCGGGGGACACTGAAGCTTTCTTT.

The V gene is TRBV24-1, the J gene TRBJ2-3, with 9 bases aligning to TRBD2. The CDR3 sequence is 15 residues long. With 0 bases clipped from V and 6 bases from J, the junction kept 3 bases outside the gene matches. CDR1 and CDR2 from the germline V gene are KGHDR and SFDVKD. Here the CDR3 DNA reads TGTGCCACCAGTGATTTGAGCGGGAGGCCCGATACGCAGTATTTT. It translates to CATSDLSGRPDTQYF.

The chain uses TRBV11-2 and TRBJ2-1; 11 bases align to TRBD2. V dropped 3 bases and J dropped 0; count of bases not matched to a gene: 1. CDR3 length: 16 residues. Germline V gene sequence: CDR1 SGHAT, CDR2 FQNNGV. The CDR3 region has the DNA TGTGCCAGCAGCTTCACTAGCGGGGGCTCCTACAATGAGCAGTTCTTC. This encodes CASSFTSGGSYNEQFF.

The genes are TRBV5-5 and TRBJ2-5; the match to TRBD1 covers 7 bases. Trimming took 5 bases from V and 2 from J; bases not matched to a gene: 9. Per the germline V gene, CDR1 is SGHKS and CDR2 is YYEKEE (reference sequence). This CDR3 has 15 residues. The CDR3 DNA reads as TGTGCCAGCAGTCGGACGGGACAGCCACAAGAGACCCAGTACTTC. Its protein is CASSRTGQPQETQYF.

The chain employs TRBV4-1 and TRBJ2-3, with 7 bases lining up with TRBD1. The V and J ends lost 4 bases and 7 bases, in that order; junction bases with no gene match: 8. This CDR3 region has 14 residues. The germline gives CDR1 MGHRA, CDR2 YSYEKL. CDR3 protein: CASSLTRDSNTQYF. The DNA for the CDR3 is TGCGCCAGCAGCCTTACCCGGGACAGTAATACGCAGTATTTT.

As concerns this clone: This same CDR3 is encoded by further DNA sequences in the sample. The chain combines TRBV3-1 (or the pseudogene TRBV3-2) with TRBJ2-2, with 12 nucleotides matching TRBD2. The CDR3 is made up of 15 amino acids. CDR1 LGHDT and CDR2 YNNKEL come from the germline V gene (reference sequence). After removal of 3 bases from V and 4 bases from J, the junction contained 0 bases not matched to a gene. CDR3 sequence reads: CASSQGLAGTGELFF. CDR3 coding DNA: TGTGCCAGCAGCCAGGGACTAGCGGGCACCGGGGAGCTGTTTTTT.

In its sample, this clone was seen once. The chain recombines TRBV5-1 with TRBJ2-1, with 7 bases matching TRBD2. CDR3 length: 14 amino acids. The germline V gene has CDR1 SGHRS and CDR2 YFSETQ. V lost 2 bases and J lost 2; bases outside the gene matches: 1. The chain's CDR3 is CASSFGLAYNEQFF. DNA for the CDR3: TGCGCCAGCAGCTTCGGACTAGCCTACAATGAGCAGTTCTTC.

The CDR3 DNA follows: TGTGCCAGCAGCCAACGGACAGGGGCCGGGGTCTACACCTTC. This encodes CASSQRTGAGVYTF. V is TRBV7-9 and J is TRBJ1-2; 9 nucleotides line up with TRBD1. Germline loops: CDR1 SEHNR, CDR2 FQNEAQ (reference sequence). The CDR3 covers 14 residues. The V gene end was trimmed by 5 bases and the J gene end by 10 bases; junction bases not matched to a gene: 11.

V gene TRBV3-1 (or the pseudogene TRBV3-2) combines with J gene TRBJ2-3; the match to TRBD2 covers 10 bases. With V trimmed by 1 base and J by 6 bases, 10 bases remained unmatched. The length of the CDR3 is 17 residues. Germline-derived CDR1 and CDR2 are LGHDT and YNNKEL (reference sequence). The chain's CDR3 is CASSQVRLAGARDTQYF. CDR3 nucleotides: TGTGCCAGCAGCCAAGTGCGGCTAGCGGGGGCGAGGGATACGCAGTATTTT.

The chain couples TRBV24-1 to TRBJ2-1; 9 nucleotides line up with TRBD2. V trimming: 4 bases; J trimming: 0 bases; junction bases outside the gene matches: 6. CDR1 and CDR2 (germline): KGHDR, SFDVKD. This CDR3 spans 17 amino acids. The CDR3 region has the DNA TGTGCCACCAGTGACCCCAATAGCGGGAGCTCCTACAATGAGCAGTTCTTC. Translated, it gives CATSDPNSGSSYNEQFF.

The rearrangement uses TRBV30 and TRBJ2-4, with TRBD2 identical over 13 bases. The CDR3 is 18 amino acids. V dropped 2 bases and J dropped 0; count of bases not matched to a gene: 7. Germline CDR1 and CDR2: GTSNPN and SVGIG (reference sequence). CDR3 sequence: CAWSLTSGRARAKNIQYF. The DNA for the CDR3 is TGTGCCTGGAGTCTTACTAGCGGGAGGGCTAGAGCCAAAAACATTCAGTACTTC. The full variable domain, in which reference TRBV30 and TRBJ2-4 provide the parts outside the CDR3, is SQTIHQWPATLVQPVGSPLSLECTVEGTSNPNLYWYRQAAGRGLQLLFYSVGIGQISSEVPQNLSASRPQDRQFILSSKKLLLSDSGFYLCAWSLTSGRARAKNIQYFGAGTRLSVL.

The rearrangement joins TRBV20-1 to TRBJ2-3; a weak D match, TRBD1 (6 bases). The CDR3 consists of 15 residues. Germline-derived CDR1 and CDR2 are DFQATT and SNEGSKA (reference sequence). Trimming pared 3 bases from V and 4 bases from J, leaving 17 bases between. Here the CDR3 reads CSASVWTDPADTQYF. The CDR3, as DNA: TGCAGTGCTAGTGTGTGGACAGACCCAGCAGATACGCAGTATTTT.

This clone appeared a single time. The chain employs TRBV2 and TRBJ2-1, with TRBD1 identical over 9 bases. Germline CDR1 and CDR2: SNHLY and FYNNEI. V lost 6 bases, J lost 8 bases, and 11 bases stayed unmatched. The CDR3 runs to 15 residues. In DNA, the CDR3 is TGTGCCAGCAGGGAGACGAGGACAGGGGTGTATGAGCAGTTCTTC. This gives the protein CASRETRTGVYEQFF.

This chain links TRBV19 with TRBJ1-6; maybe TRBD1 (6 bases). Germline values: CDR1 LNHDA, CDR2 SQIVND (reference sequence). V was shortened by 11 bases and J by 5 bases, with 16 bases between the two germline ends. This CDR3 is 14 amino acids long. The DNA for the CDR3 is TGTGCCGCAGGGGCTAGGGGGAATAATTCACCCCTCCACTTT. It yields the protein CAAGARGNNSPLHF.

This chain links TRBV23-1 with TRBJ2-2; TRBD1 matches 7 bases. Being an ORF, TRBV23-1 has a function that is uncertain. The length of the CDR3 is 17 residues. J gave up 5 bases and V 3 bases, and 12 bases lay outside the gene matches. CDR3 sequence: CASSHSNDRVGTGELFF. The CDR3 DNA is TGCGCCAGCAGTCATTCCAACGACAGGGTAGGGACCGGGGAGCTGTTTTTT.

A single count supports this clone. The chain carries TRBV3-1 (or the pseudogene TRBV3-2) and TRBJ2-3; D gene uncertain. V shed 1 base and J shed 2 bases, with 10 bases lying between them. The CDR3 runs 15 residues. Per the germline V gene, CDR1 is LGHDT and CDR2 is YNNKEL (reference sequence). This CDR3 reads CASSQGFRDTDTQYF. The CDR3 DNA is TGTGCCAGCAGCCAAGGGTTCCGCGACACAGATACGCAGTATTTT.

J is TRBJ2-1 and V is TRBV2, with D tentatively TRBD2 (6 bases). Trimming left V 4 bases short and J 7 bases short, with 17 bases between. CDR3 length: 15 amino acids. CDR1 and CDR2 (germline): SNHLY, FYNNEI. This CDR3 is CASSVSAGGGNEQFF. For the CDR3, the DNA is TGTGCCAGCAGTGTGTCAGCGGGTGGGGGAAATGAGCAGTTCTTC.

The chain recombines TRBV19 with TRBJ2-7; maybe TRBD2 (6 bases). Trimming took 5 bases from V and 2 from J, leaving 13 bases between them. Germline V gene data show CDR1 as LNHDA and CDR2 as SQIVND (reference sequence). This CDR3 comprises 14 residues. The CDR3 sequence: CASSGRETPYEQYF. DNA of the CDR3: TGTGCCAGTAGTGGCCGGGAGACCCCCTACGAGCAGTACTTC.

The rearrangement joins TRBV5-5 to TRBJ1-1; 7 bases match TRBD1. Looked up from germline, CDR1 is SGHKS and CDR2 is YYEKEE (reference sequence). This CDR3 region has 14 residues. The V segment lost 3 bases and the J segment 4 bases; nucleotides outside the gene matches: 6. The CDR3 protein is CASSSRTGVTEAFF. Written as DNA, the CDR3 is TGTGCCAGCAGCTCTCGGACAGGAGTCACTGAAGCTTTCTTT.

This clone was found once. V is TRBV3-1 (or the pseudogene TRBV3-2) and J is TRBJ1-6; no reliable D call. The CDR3 runs to 16 residues. Trimming cost V 1 base and J 1 base, with 8 bases left between them. From germline, CDR1 is LGHDT and CDR2 YNNKEL (reference sequence). CDR3 residues: CASSQAPGSYNSPLHF. The DNA of the CDR3 is TGTGCCAGCAGCCAAGCCCCGGGGTCCTATAATTCACCCCTCCACTTT.